Listed here are 27 T cell receptor beta chains from one sample, sequenced in a study of circulating and synovial CD4+ cells in juvenile arthritis. The data were produced by immunoSEQ multiplex PCR, yet TCRdb's version contains in-frame clones alone and is incomplete. The table records around 17,000 clones, around 91% of them present only once. The specimen sequenced was CD4+ T cells from blood. Receptor source: a human donor with juvenile idiopathic arthritis.

The chain links TRBV10-3 to TRBJ2-3, with D tentatively TRBD1 (6 bases). The CDR3 extends over 15 amino acids. The ends were cut back, 11 bases at V and 0 bases at J, with 18 bases in the middle. The germline CDR1 and CDR2 sequences are ENHRY and SYGVKD. The CDR3 reads CAAKEQGASTDTQYF. CDR3 DNA sequence: TGTGCCGCCAAGGAACAGGGTGCGAGCACAGATACGCAGTATTTT.

This chain connects TRBV6-5 to TRBJ1-2; possibly TRBD1 for D (6 bases). The CDR3 runs 15 residues. Trimming removed 5 bases from V and 6 bases from J, with 19 bases in between. Per germline, CDR1 MNHEY and CDR2 SVGAGI. This chain's CDR3 is CASSHTGNEVNGYTF. CDR3 nucleotides: TGTGCCAGCAGTCACACAGGGAACGAAGTAAATGGCTACACCTTC.

This chain connects TRBV6-5 to TRBJ2-7; TRBD1 agrees at 10 bases. There are 15 residues in the CDR3. Germline CDR1 is MNHEY and CDR2 is SVGAGI. Losses at the gene ends were 0 bases for V and 2 bases for J; bases not matched to a gene: 1. This CDR3 is CASSYSDRGAYEQYF. CDR3 nucleotide sequence: TGTGCCAGCAGTTACTCGGACAGGGGGGCCTACGAGCAGTACTTC.

Only one count was recorded for this clone. CDR3 region: CAKSGGSETQYF. The CDR3 DNA is TGTGCCAAATCCGGGGGTTCGGAGACCCAGTACTTC. The chain carries TRBV30 and TRBJ2-5; tentative D call: TRBD2 (6 bases). The CDR3 consists of 12 residues. CDR1 is GTSNPN and CDR2 is SVGIG in the germline V gene (reference sequence). V was cut by 8 bases and J by 5 bases, with 15 bases left in between.

The count of this clone is one. This chain uses TRBV5-1 with TRBJ2-7, with a weak D call TRBD2 (6 bases). CDR1 SGHRS and CDR2 YFSETQ come from the germline V gene. Trimming cost V 6 bases and J 0 bases, with 13 bases left between them. The CDR3 consists of 14 residues. This chain's CDR3 is CASMMGGNSYEQYF. For the CDR3, the DNA is TGCGCCAGCATGATGGGGGGTAACTCCTACGAGCAGTACTTC.

The chain is built from TRBV25-1 and TRBJ2-5; 9 bases map to TRBD2. V dropped 3 bases and J dropped 1; count of bases not matched to a gene: 9. The germline V gene encodes CDR1 MGHDK and CDR2 SYGVNS. CDR3 length: 17 residues. The CDR3 sequence: CASSDPMGGLAQETQYF. The CDR3 DNA is TGTGCCAGCAGTGACCCCATGGGGGGACTAGCCCAAGAGACCCAGTACTTC.

This chain links TRBV18 with TRBJ2-7, with 7 positions matching TRBD1. V gave up 2 bases and J gave up 4 bases; unmatched junction bases: 8. The CDR3 is 15 amino acids. Germline loops: CDR1 KGHSH, CDR2 LQKENI. The CDR3 DNA follows: TGTGCCAGCTCACCAGGACGGGACAGATCGTACGAGCAGTACTTC. The encoded protein is CASSPGRDRSYEQYF.

The V gene is TRBV18, the J gene TRBJ1-3; 8 bases are a match to TRBD1. Germline CDR1 is KGHSH and CDR2 is LQKENI. Trimming at V came to 3 bases and at J to 5 bases, leaving 15 bases not matched to a gene. The CDR3 has 18 residues. The CDR3 nucleotides read TGTGCCAGCTCACCCCCCGCAGGCCAGGGGGCGCATAGAAACACCATATATTTT. Translated, it gives CASSPPAGQGAHRNTIYF.

This chain joins TRBV6-5 and TRBJ1-2; D is uncertain. The V and J ends lost 2 bases and 8 bases respectively, with 18 bases between them. This CDR3 has 15 amino acids. Germline V CDR1 and CDR2: MNHEY, SVGAGI. The CDR3 nucleotides read TGTGCCAGCAGTTACGGTGGACTCGGGAGAGGCGGCTACACCTTC. It codes for CASSYGGLGRGGYTF.

This clone was observed a single time. V usage is TRBV5-4 and J usage is TRBJ1-1; 9 bases are shared with TRBD1. After removal of 0 bases from V and 4 bases from J, the junction contained 7 bases not matched to a gene. In germline, CDR1 is SGHNT, CDR2 YYREEE (reference sequence). The CDR3 runs 16 residues. In nucleotides, the CDR3 is TGTGCCAGCAGCTTGGGGGGGACAGGGCTGAGCACTGAAGCTTTCTTT. As protein: CASSLGGTGLSTEAFF. Full variable domain (missing parts from reference TRBV5-4 and TRBJ1-1): ETGVTQSPTHLIKTRGQQVTLRCSSQSGHNTVSWYQQALGQGPQFIFQYYREEENGRGNFPPRFSGLQFPNYSSELNVNALELDDSALYLCASSLGGTGLSTEAFFGQGTRLTVV.

The J gene is TRBJ2-7, the V gene TRBV10-3, with a possible D match to TRBD1 (6 bases). Germline lookup yields CDR1 ENHRY and CDR2 SYGVKD. The length of the CDR3 is 11 residues. Trimming took 8 bases from V and 2 from J, leaving 7 bases between them. The chain's CDR3 is CAIGGAYEQYF. The CDR3 bases are TGTGCCATCGGGGGCGCCTACGAGCAGTACTTC.

J is TRBJ2-1 and V is TRBV10-3, with D possibly matching TRBD2 (5 bases). The V gene lost 8 bases and the J gene lost 15 bases, with 32 bases spanning the gap. CDR1 and CDR2 from the germline V gene are ENHRY and SYGVKD. The CDR3 is 16 residues long. CDR3 sequence reads: CAIGGSGPTSGSGPFF. The CDR3 bases are TGTGCCATCGGAGGTTCAGGCCCTACCTCCGGATCGGGTCCGTTCTTC.

CDR3 amino acids: CASSEDAGGLETQYF. The CDR3 bases are TGTGCCAGCAGTGAAGACGCGGGGGGGCTTGAGACCCAGTACTTC. The J gene is TRBJ2-5, the V gene TRBV2; TRBD2 agrees at 9 bases. V lost 1 base and J lost 5; bases outside the gene matches: 5. Germline V lookup: CDR1 SNHLY, CDR2 FYNNEI. This CDR3 region has 15 residues.

This clone is a singleton in its sample. The CDR3 sequence is CASSARVSGLVNTGELFF. The CDR3 DNA reads as TGTGCCAGCAGCGCCAGGGTCTCGGGCCTGGTGAACACCGGGGAGCTGTTTTTT. The rearrangement joins TRBV7-8 to TRBJ2-2; perhaps TRBD1 as D (5 bases). V was shortened by 5 bases and J by 1 base, with 20 bases between the two germline ends. CDR3 size: 18 residues. CDR1 and CDR2 (germline): SGHVS, FQNEAQ.

V usage is TRBV9 and J usage is TRBJ2-3, with D perhaps TRBD1 (6 bases). The CDR3 runs 16 residues. V was trimmed by 0 bases and J by 3 bases, leaving 14 bases between them. CDR1 is SGDLS and CDR2 is YYNGEE in the germline V gene. As DNA, the CDR3 is TGTGCCAGCAGCGTAGAGCAGGGGATGGGGACAGATACGCAGTATTTT. This sequence encodes CASSVEQGMGTDTQYF.

This clone was counted only a few times. V is TRBV19 and J is TRBJ2-6, with 7 bases matching TRBD1. The CDR3 runs to 16 residues. Germline CDR1 reads LNHDA; CDR2 reads SQIVND (reference sequence). Unmatched junction bases numbered 5, after V lost 6 bases and J lost 0 bases. The CDR3 here is CASSRQGRSGANVLTF. CDR3 in DNA: TGTGCCAGTAGCCGACAGGGCCGCTCTGGGGCCAACGTCCTGACTTTC.

The chain carries TRBV7-3 and TRBJ2-2; 12 bases line up with TRBD2. CDR3 length equals 19 residues. J gave up 3 bases and V 6 bases, and 14 bases lay outside the gene matches. Germline V gene sequence: CDR1 SGHTA, CDR2 FQGTGA. The CDR3 reads CASRPESSGRAGDTGELFF. Written as DNA, the CDR3 is TGTGCCAGCAGACCCGAGTCTAGCGGGAGGGCCGGGGACACCGGGGAGCTGTTTTTT.

V gene TRBV11-3 combines with J gene TRBJ2-5; 12 bases are a match to TRBD2. Trimming cost V 4 bases and J 5 bases; bases outside gene matches: 5. The germline V gene has CDR1 SGHNT and CDR2 YENEEA. The CDR3 consists of 15 residues. In DNA form, the CDR3 reads TGTGCCAGCAGCTCTAGCGGGAGGGCCAGGGAGACCCAGTACTTC. This translates into CASSSSGRARETQYF.

The V gene is TRBV29-1, the J gene TRBJ2-3; 9 bases agree with TRBD2. V dropped 6 bases and J dropped 2; count of bases not matched to a gene: 9. The CDR3 is 15 amino acids. Germline CDR1 reads SQVTM; CDR2 reads ANQGSEA. The CDR3 reads CSVQTSGSNTDTQYF. CDR3 coding DNA: TGCAGCGTCCAGACTAGCGGTTCAAACACAGATACGCAGTATTTT.

This chain links TRBV19 with TRBJ2-5; 7 positions agree with TRBD2. The J call could be wrong; TRBJ2-7 is a better fit for the DNA end. The length of the CDR3 is 15 residues. Germline CDR1 LNHDA, CDR2 SQIVND (reference sequence). The chain's CDR3 is CASSLPLAATYEQYF. The CDR3 DNA is TGTGCCAGTAGTCTTCCCCTAGCGGCAACCTACGAGCAGTACTTC.

This chain uses TRBV11-3 with TRBJ1-1, with D maybe TRBD1 (5 bases). The CDR3 runs to 13 residues. The V gene's germline CDR1 is SGHNT and CDR2 YENEEA. Trimming took 2 bases from V and 1 from J, leaving 5 bases between them. This chain's CDR3 is CASSLQGNTEAFF. In DNA, the CDR3 is TGTGCCAGCAGCTTACAGGGGAACACTGAAGCTTTCTTT.

The chain couples TRBV10-3 to TRBJ1-1; D is ambiguous. CDR3 length: 12 residues. V was pared by 10 bases and J by 8 bases, with 17 bases between. The germline V gene has CDR1 ENHRY and CDR2 SYGVKD. This CDR3 reads CATQTGGREAFF. The CDR3 coding sequence is TGTGCCACCCAGACTGGTGGGAGGGAAGCTTTCTTT.

The rearrangement uses TRBV7-6 and TRBJ2-2, with 7 bases aligning to TRBD2. Trimming at V came to 4 bases and at J to 9 bases, leaving 11 bases not matched to a gene. The CDR3 runs to 15 residues. Germline CDR1 is SGHVS and CDR2 is FNYEAQ. The CDR3 DNA reads as TGTGCCAGCAGCTCCCCCACCACTAGCGTCCGGGAGCTGTTTTTT. As protein: CASSSPTTSVRELFF. The full variable domain, its missing parts supplied by reference TRBV7-6 and TRBJ2-2, is GAGVSQSPRYKVTKRGQDVALRCDPISGHVSLYWYRQALGQGPEFLTYFNYEAQQDKSGLPNDRFSAERPEGSISTLTIQRTEQRDSAMYRCASSSPTTSVRELFFGEGSRLTVL.

This clone was observed once. The V and J genes are TRBV2 and TRBJ2-7, with TRBD2 as a possible D gene (6 bases). CDR1 and CDR2 (germline): SNHLY, FYNNEI. The CDR3 is 12 amino acids. Trimming stripped 4 bases from V and 8 bases from J, with 12 bases between. CDR3: CASSVGGVQQYF. The CDR3 nucleotides are TGTGCCAGCAGTGTCGGGGGAGTCCAGCAGTACTTC.

This chain joins TRBV18 and TRBJ1-2; weak D call: TRBD1 (5 bases). The germline gives CDR1 KGHSH, CDR2 LQKENI. Trimming removed 3 bases from V and 6 bases from J, with 14 bases in between. The CDR3 consists of 14 residues. The CDR3 loop is CASSPSQGRHGYTF. DNA of the CDR3: TGTGCCAGCTCACCTTCCCAGGGTAGACATGGCTACACCTTC. The full variable domain, in which reference TRBV18 and TRBJ1-2 provide the parts outside the CDR3, is NAGVMQNPRHLVRRRGQEARLRCSPMKGHSHVYWYRQLPEEGLKFMVYLQKENIIDESGMPKERFSAEFPKEGPSILRIQQVVRGDSAAYFCASSPSQGRHGYTFGSGTRLTVV.

V gene TRBV7-2 combines with J gene TRBJ1-1, with D unresolved. The V gene's germline CDR1 is SGHTA and CDR2 FQGNSA. V lost 1 base to trimming and J lost 3 bases, with 9 bases between them. The CDR3 has 14 amino acids. CDR3 bases: TGTGCCAGCAGCTTAGGTGCTAGTTACACTGAAGCTTTCTTT. It encodes CASSLGASYTEAFF.

This chain connects TRBV10-1 to TRBJ2-7; 9 bases map to TRBD2. J lost 7 bases, V lost 4 bases, and 11 bases had no gene match. The CDR3 sequence is 15 residues long. CDR1 is WNHNN and CDR2 is SYGVQD in the germline V gene (reference sequence). This chain's CDR3 is CASSGLGGGAGEQYF. The CDR3 region has the DNA TGCGCCAGCAGTGGTCTCGGCGGGGGGGCTGGAGAGCAGTACTTC.